Sequencing of this T cell receptor (beta chain) was carried out in a study of blood T cell repertoires in COVID-19. Looking at the study overall: Researchers got acute and convalescent COVID-19 samples from the United States, Italy and Spain. Sample material is recorded as cDNA or gDNA derived from T cells, B-cell-depleted T cells, or PBMCs.

V was shortened by 2 bases and J by 1 base, with 18 bases between the two germline ends. Germline assignment: CDR1 SGHAT and CDR2 FQNNGV. The CDR3 length is 18 residues. Original processing notes: Cell counts per sample came from amplifying reference gene primers. Method: immunoSEQ multiplex PCR; TCRdb's copy keeps in-frame clones and lacks some. V and J calls and clone size are copied from that table; D and trimming were computed from the DNA. The repertoire holds 390,000 or so clones, with around 92% as singletons. This clone showed up just once. While infection was still active, Seattle patients were enrolled and then followed longitudinally.

This sequence joins TRBV11-2 and TRBJ2-4; D is possibly TRBD2 (5 bases). The TCR originated in a woman aged 30 to 39 with COVID-19, enrolled during active disease. Sequenced: peripheral blood. The CDR3 sequence: CASSLLRGASEAKNIQYF. DNA for the CDR3: TGTGCCAGCAGCTTACTCCGGGGAGCGTCTGAGGCCAAAAACATTCAGTACTTC.